The 2 T cell receptor beta chains in this list originate from one sample, sequenced in a study of blood T cell repertoires in COVID-19. This table comes from immunoSEQ multiplex PCR, and its TCRdb copy is limited to in-frame clones, with some not included. This table holds 50,000 to 55,000 clones, 87% found once. The sequencing sample was made of peripheral blood. These receptor sequences come from a human donor with active COVID-19. The donor label of this sample is uncertain.

This chain joins TRBV18 and TRBJ2-3; TRBD1 aligns across 9 bases. J was trimmed by 5 bases and V by 3 bases; bases with no gene match: 12. The CDR3 sequence is 17 residues long. Germline CDR1 is KGHSH and CDR2 is LQKENI. The CDR3 nucleotides read TGTGCCAGCTCACCCCAGACAGGGGGAATGGGAGGAGATACGCAGTATTTT. Protein: CASSPQTGGMGGDTQYF.

The chain has TRBV27 and TRBJ1-1, with D perhaps matching TRBD1 (6 bases). Germline CDR1 is MNHEY and CDR2 is SMNVEV (reference sequence). CDR3 length: 17 amino acids. Trimming cost V 6 bases and J 7 bases, with 27 bases left between them. The CDR3, as DNA: TGTGCCAGCAGGCTAGCAGGCGGGGGGCCCCCGACGGATGAAGCTTTCTTT. It is translated as CASRLAGGGPPTDEAFF.